This T cell receptor (beta chain) was sequenced during a study of cytomegalovirus exposure and HLA in healthy donors. About the research overall: Previous work identified roughly 120 million unique TCR beta sequences from around 200 million T cells. Findings of the study overall: Presence/absence analyses rested on an assumption that sequencing depth was roughly uniform across donors. The classifier reportedly diagnosed cytomegalovirus status with high sensitivity and specificity.

With 60 Vbeta and 13 Jbeta primers, the PCR was carried out. Repertoires were generated with immunoSEQ multiplex PCR, while TCRdb's copy carries only in-frame clones and drops some. The sample has approximately 130,000 clones, about two thirds seen once; the top ten hold roughly 2.7%. Though probably carrying unrecorded immune exposures, donors were nominally healthy at sampling. About this clone: Its antigen is not identified.

V was pared by 3 bases and J by 0 bases, with 8 bases of the junction left unmatched. The germline CDR1 and CDR2 sequences are SGDLS and YYNGEE. This CDR3 region has 16 residues. This TCR was recovered from a woman aged 55-70 years in good health and CMV-seropositive. The chain uses TRBV9 and TRBJ1-1; 7 bases agree with TRBD1. The sample taken for sequencing was PBMCs. The CDR3 nucleotides read TGTGCCAGCAGCGCCAGATTAGGGGGCCTGAACACTGAAGCTTTCTTT. This codes for CASSARLGGLNTEAFF.